This T cell receptor (beta chain) was retrieved from a study of vaccination effects on CD4 cells after COVID-19. Study conclusions and caveats: Late in the post-vaccination period, infection-induced and vaccine-induced clones underwent marked clonal contraction.

Profiling relied on immunoSEQ multiplex PCR, and the TCRdb table lists in-frame clones only, not all of them. In the table there are about 80,000 clones, 77% of which are singletons. On this clone: Its antigen is unidentified.

Sequencing followed a ViraFEST assay step that expanded antigen-specific CD4+ T cells with viral peptide pools. It was after approximately 11 days of culture that CD4+ T cells were isolated. The cohort was immunized with two doses of either the BNT162b2 or mRNA-1273 vaccine. Germline lookup yields CDR1 SGHRS and CDR2 YFSETQ. J gave up 8 bases and V 0 bases, and 7 bases lay outside the gene matches. This CDR3 spans 15 amino acids. The sequencing used CD4+ T cells from PBMCs cultured with HCoV-OC43 spike peptides, collected after COVID-19 vaccination. Subset meaning: HCoV-OC43 spike overlapping peptide pool stimulation. This sequence joins TRBV5-1 and TRBJ1-2, with 10 bases fitting TRBD1. This clonotype originated in a human donor who received a COVID-19 vaccine. CDR3 nucleotide sequence: TGCGCCAGCAGCTTGGTCATCAGACAGGGGGCCGGCTACACCTTC. It translates to CASSLVIRQGAGYTF.